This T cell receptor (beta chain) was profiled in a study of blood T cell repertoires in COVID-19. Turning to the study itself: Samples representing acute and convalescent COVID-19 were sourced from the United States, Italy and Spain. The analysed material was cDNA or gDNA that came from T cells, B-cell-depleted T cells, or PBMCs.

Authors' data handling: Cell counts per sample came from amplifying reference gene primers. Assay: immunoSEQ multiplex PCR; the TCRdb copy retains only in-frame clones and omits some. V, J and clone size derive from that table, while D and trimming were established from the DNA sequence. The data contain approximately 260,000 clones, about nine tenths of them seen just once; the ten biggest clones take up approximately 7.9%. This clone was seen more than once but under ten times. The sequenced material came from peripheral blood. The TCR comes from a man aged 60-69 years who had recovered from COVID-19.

In nucleotides, the CDR3 is TGTGCCAGTAGTATAGGGACTAGCGGGTACCAAGAGACCCAGTACTTC. Translated, it gives CASSIGTSGYQETQYF. V is TRBV19 and J is TRBJ2-5; TRBD2 matches at 11 bases. J was trimmed by 0 bases and V by 1 base; bases with no gene match: 1. This CDR3 contains 16 residues. The germline gives CDR1 LNHDA, CDR2 SQIVND (reference sequence).